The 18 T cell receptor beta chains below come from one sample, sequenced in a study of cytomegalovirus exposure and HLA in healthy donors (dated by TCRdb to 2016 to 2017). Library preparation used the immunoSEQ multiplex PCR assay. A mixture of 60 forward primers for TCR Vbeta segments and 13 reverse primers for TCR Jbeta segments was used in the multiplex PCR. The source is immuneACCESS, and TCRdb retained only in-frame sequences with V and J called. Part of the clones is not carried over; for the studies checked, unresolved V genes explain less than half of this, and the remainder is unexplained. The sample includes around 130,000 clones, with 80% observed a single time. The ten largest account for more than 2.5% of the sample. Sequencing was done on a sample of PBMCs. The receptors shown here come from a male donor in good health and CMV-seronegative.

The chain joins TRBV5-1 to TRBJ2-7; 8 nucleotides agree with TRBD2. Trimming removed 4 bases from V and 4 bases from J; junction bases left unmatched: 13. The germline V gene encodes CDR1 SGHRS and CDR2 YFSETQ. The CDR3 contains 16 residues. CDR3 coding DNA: TGCGCCAGCAGCCGGGGGGGAGCGGGGTCTGTATACGAGCAGTACTTC. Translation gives CASSRGGAGSVYEQYF.

The CDR3 reads CASGAGPTSAEAFF. In DNA form, the CDR3 reads TGTGCCAGCGGGGCAGGGCCAACCAGTGCTGAAGCTTTCTTT. The J gene is TRBJ1-1, the V gene TRBV2, with a tentative D call TRBD1 (5 bases). Germline V lookup: CDR1 SNHLY, CDR2 FYNNEI. CDR3 length equals 14 residues. Deletions cut 8 bases from V and 6 bases from J, with 19 bases between.

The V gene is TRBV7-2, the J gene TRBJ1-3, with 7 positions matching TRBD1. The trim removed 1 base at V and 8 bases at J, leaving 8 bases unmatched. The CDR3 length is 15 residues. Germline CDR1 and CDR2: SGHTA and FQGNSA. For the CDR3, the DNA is TGTGCCAGCAGCTTAGTAACGACAGGGTTTGACACCATATATTTT. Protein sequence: CASSLVTTGFDTIYF.

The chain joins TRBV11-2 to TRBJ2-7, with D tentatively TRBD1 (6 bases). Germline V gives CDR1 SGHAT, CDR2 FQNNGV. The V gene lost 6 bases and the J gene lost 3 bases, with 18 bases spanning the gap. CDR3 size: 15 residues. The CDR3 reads CASSAQGGYGYEQYF. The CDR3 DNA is TGTGCCAGCAGTGCACAGGGCGGTTACGGCTACGAGCAGTACTTC.

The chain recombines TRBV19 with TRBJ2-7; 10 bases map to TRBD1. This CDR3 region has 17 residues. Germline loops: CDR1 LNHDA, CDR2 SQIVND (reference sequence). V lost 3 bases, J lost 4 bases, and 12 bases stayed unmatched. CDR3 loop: CASSMTGGRFKAYEQYF. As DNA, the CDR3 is TGTGCCAGTAGTATGACAGGGGGCAGATTTAAAGCTTACGAGCAGTACTTC.

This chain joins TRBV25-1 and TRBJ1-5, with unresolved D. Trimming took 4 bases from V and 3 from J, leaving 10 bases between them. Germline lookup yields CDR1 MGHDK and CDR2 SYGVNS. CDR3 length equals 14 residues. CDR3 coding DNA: TGTGCCAGCAGTGCTTCGGTTTCCAATCAGCCCCAGCATTTT. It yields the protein CASSASVSNQPQHF.

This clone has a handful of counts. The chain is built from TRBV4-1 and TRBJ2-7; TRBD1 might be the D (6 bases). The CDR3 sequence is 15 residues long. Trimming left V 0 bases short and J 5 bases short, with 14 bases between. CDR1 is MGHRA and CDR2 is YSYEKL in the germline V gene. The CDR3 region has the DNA TGCGCCAGCAGCCAAGATCGGGCAGGGGCCGACGAGCAGTACTTC. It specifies CASSQDRAGADEQYF.

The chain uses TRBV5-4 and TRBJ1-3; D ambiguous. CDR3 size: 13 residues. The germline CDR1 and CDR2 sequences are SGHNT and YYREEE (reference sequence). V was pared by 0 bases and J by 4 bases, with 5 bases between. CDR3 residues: CASSLVGGNTIYF. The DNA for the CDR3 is TGTGCCAGCAGCTTGGTGGGCGGAAACACCATATATTTT.

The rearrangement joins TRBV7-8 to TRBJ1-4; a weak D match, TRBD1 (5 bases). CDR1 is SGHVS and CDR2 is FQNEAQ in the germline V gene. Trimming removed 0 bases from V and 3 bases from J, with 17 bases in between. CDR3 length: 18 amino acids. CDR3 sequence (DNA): TGTGCCAGCAGCTTAGCCCCCCAGGGTTCGGCCTCTAATGAAAAACTGTTTTTT. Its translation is CASSLAPQGSASNEKLFF.

The CDR3 nucleotides read TGTGCCAGCAGTGACTTTCCAGAAAACTATGGCTACACCTTC. Protein sequence: CASSDFPENYGYTF. The chain combines TRBV6-4 with TRBJ1-2; no clear D. CDR1 and CDR2 from the germline V gene are MRHNA and SNTAGT. This CDR3 has 14 amino acids. Deletions cut 1 base from V and 2 bases from J, with 8 bases between.

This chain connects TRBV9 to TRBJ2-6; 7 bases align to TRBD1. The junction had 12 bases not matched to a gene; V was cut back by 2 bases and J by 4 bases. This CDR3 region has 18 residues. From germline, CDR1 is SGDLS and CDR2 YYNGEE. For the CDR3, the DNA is TGTGCCAGCAGCGTTTACGACAGGGTGCTCGCCGGGGCCAACGTCCTGACTTTC. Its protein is CASSVYDRVLAGANVLTF. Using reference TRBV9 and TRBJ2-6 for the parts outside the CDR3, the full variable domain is DSGVTQTPKHLITATGQRVTLRCSPRSGDLSVYWYQQSLDQGLQFLIQYYNGEERAKGNILERFSAQQFPDLHSELNLSSLELGDSALYFCASSVYDRVLAGANVLTFGAGSRLTVL.

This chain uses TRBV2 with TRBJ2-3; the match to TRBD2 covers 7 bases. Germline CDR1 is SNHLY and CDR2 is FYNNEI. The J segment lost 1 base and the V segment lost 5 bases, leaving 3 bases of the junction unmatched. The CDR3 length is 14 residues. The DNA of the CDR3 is TGTGCCAGCAGTCAGCTAGCGGGCACAGATACGCAGTATTTT. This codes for CASSQLAGTDTQYF.

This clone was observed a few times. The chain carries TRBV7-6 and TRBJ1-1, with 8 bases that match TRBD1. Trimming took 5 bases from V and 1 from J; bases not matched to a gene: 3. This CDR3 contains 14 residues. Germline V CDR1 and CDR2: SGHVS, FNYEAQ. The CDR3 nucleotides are TGTGCCAGCAGCCCCGACAGGGGGAACACTGAAGCTTTCTTT. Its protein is CASSPDRGNTEAFF.

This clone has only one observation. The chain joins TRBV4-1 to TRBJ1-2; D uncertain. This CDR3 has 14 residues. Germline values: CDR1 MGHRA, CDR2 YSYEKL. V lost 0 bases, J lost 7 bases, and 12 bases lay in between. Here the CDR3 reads CASSQEGRGFGYTF. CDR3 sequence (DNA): TGCGCCAGCAGCCAAGAAGGCCGGGGTTTTGGCTACACCTTC.

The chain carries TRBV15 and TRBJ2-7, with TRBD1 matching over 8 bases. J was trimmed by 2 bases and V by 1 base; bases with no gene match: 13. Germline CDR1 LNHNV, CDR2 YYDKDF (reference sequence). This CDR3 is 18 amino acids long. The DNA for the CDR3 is TGTGCCACCAGCAGAGGTAACTTCCGGGACAGGACAGCCTACGAGCAGTACTTC. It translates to CATSRGNFRDRTAYEQYF.

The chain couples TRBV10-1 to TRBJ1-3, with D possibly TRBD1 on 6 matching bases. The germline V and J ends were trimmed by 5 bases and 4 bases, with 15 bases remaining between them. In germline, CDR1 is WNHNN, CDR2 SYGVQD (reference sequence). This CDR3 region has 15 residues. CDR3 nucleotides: TGCGCCAGCAGTTCTTTGACAGGCTTCGGAAACACCATATATTTT. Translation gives CASSSLTGFGNTIYF.

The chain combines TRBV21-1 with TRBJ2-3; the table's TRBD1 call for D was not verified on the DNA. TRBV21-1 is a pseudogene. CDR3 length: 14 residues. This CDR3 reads CASLPDRRTDTQYF. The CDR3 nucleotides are TGTGCCAGCCTACCGGACAGGCGCACAGATACGCAGTATTTT.

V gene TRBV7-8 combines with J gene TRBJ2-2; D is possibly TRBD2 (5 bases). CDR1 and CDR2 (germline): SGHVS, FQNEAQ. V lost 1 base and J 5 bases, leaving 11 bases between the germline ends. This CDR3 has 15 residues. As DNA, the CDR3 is TGTGCCAGCAGCTTAGAGTTAGCGCCTACCGGGGAGCTGTTTTTT. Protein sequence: CASSLELAPTGELFF.